This T cell receptor beta chain was sequenced during a study of human T cells and chemical hapten exposure (dated by TCRdb to about 2021). For the study in its entirety: For sensitization, 2% DPC in acetone was applied to a roughly 2 cm by roughly 2 cm area of upper inner arm skin. Blood samples were taken from patients before sensitization (week 0) and at 2, 6 and about 24 weeks after DPC sensitization. Patch testing on the upper back used Finn chambers containing 0.01% DPC, with scoring done after 6 days according to International Contact Dermatitis Research Group standards. The study tracked peripheral blood TCR repertoire changes in vivo during primary and secondary sensitization to the hapten diphenylcyclopropenone (DPC) in alopecia patients. Throughout the approximately 23-week study period, patients were also given weekly therapeutic DPC doses on the scalp. The patient cohort, mostly female, included alopecia areata with under or over 50% scalp involvement, alopecia totalis and alopecia universalis. The libraries were sequenced as a pool, and the TCR yield per sample differed mostly because of small variations in library volumes within the pool. Blood for TCR sequencing was provided by twenty-nine alopecia patients at one to four time points (pre-sensitization, 2, 6 and 24 weeks).

The library was built by means of RACE. Sequencing used a NextSeq 500. During library preparation, unique molecular identifiers were attached to individual cDNA molecules so that TCRs could be counted in a quantitative, reproducible way. Both TCR alpha and TCR beta chains were sequenced from each blood RNA sample. The authors' pipeline ran thus. Samples had a median of around 92,000 TCRs, with a range from about 23,224 to 750,000. V, J and CDR3 annotation of the TCR reads was performed with the Decombinator software suite. For the PS versus PT1 abundance plots, all samples were subsampled to the same number of TCRs (28,000). TCRs were defined as expanded if absent before sensitization and observed at least eight times at the 2-week time point. TCRdb reprocessing: public reads trimmed at Q25 with fastp, clones called with MiXCR, in-frame beta chains kept. Identical CDR3 proteins give one entry, which carries the most common genes and DNA. V and J calls and clone size were set by TCRdb, not the authors. Within this sample are about 340,000 distinct CDR3 sequences, with approximately 6.9% of them counted one time only. The biggest ten clones account for around 8.2% of the sample.

The time point tag for this specimen amounts to: patch test 1, 2 weeks after DPC sensitization. What the treatment or condition label conveys for this sample: therapeutic diphenylcyclopropenone sensitization with weekly scalp DPC. At each patch-test visit, blood was drawn before the patch test was applied. To be eligible, patients had to be aged 18 to 70, diagnosed with alopecia and judged suitable for DPC therapy, while pregnant patients were excluded. Total RNA was extracted from unfractionated whole blood collected in Tempus Blood RNA tubes. V drops 4 bases and J drops 5 bases, leaving 11 bases in between. The CDR3 spans 13 residues, from the cysteine through the phenylalanine. Only the CDR3 DNA stays, 39 bases, in frame from base 1. This clonotype was found many times. Its antigen target is currently unknown. Base-call qualities are not available, and no considerably larger clone is one nucleotide away.

What the research found in general, with its limitations: After repeated subsampling, the strength of the expansion versus patch-test correlation and the threshold at which it became significant changed. The number of PT1 expanded TCRs positively correlated with patch test score, significant at thresholds 8, 16 and 32 but not 4. Significantly more large CDR3 similarity clusters were formed by expanded TCRs than by pre-sensitization or healthy control sets, consistent with antigen-driven responses. Because all patients had alopecia, a presumed autoimmune disease, the immune response of the patients might differ from that of healthy individuals. The number of TCRs above 1 in 1000 frequency did not change with DPC sensitization; there was no evidence of global repertoire structure alterations.

This clonotype was obtained from a woman between 18 and 29 years old with alopecia areata. Some clones in this sample may be carry-over from other donors' samples. Recombination joined TRBV12-3 or TRBV12-4 with TRBJ1-1; the D gene is perhaps TRBD1, from 5 matching bases. This sample comprised whole blood, obtained in connection with sensitization to the hapten diphenylcyclopropenone (DPC). Read as DNA, the sequence is TGTGCCAGCAGTTGGGGGGGGGAGACTGAAGCTTTCTTT. This translates into CASSWGGETEAFF.